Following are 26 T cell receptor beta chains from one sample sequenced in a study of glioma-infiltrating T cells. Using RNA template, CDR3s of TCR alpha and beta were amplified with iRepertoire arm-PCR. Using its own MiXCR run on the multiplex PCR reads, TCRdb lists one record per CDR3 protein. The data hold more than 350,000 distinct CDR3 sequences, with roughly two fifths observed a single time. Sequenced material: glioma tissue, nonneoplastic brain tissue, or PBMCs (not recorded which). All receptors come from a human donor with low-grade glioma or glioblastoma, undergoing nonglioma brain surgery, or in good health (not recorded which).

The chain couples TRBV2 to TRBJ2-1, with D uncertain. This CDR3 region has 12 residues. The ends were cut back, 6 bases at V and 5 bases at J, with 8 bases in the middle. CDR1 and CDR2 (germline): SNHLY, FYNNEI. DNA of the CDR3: TGTGCCAGCAGCGAACAAAACAATGAGCAGTTCTTC. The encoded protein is CASSEQNNEQFF.

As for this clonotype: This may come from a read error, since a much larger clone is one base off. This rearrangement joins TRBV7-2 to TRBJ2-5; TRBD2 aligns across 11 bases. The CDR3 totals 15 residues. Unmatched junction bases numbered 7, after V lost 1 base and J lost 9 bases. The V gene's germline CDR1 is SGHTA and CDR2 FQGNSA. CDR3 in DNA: TGTGCCAGCAGCTTAGGTGTAGCGGGAGGGGAGGCCCAGTACTTC. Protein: CASSLGVAGGEAQYF.

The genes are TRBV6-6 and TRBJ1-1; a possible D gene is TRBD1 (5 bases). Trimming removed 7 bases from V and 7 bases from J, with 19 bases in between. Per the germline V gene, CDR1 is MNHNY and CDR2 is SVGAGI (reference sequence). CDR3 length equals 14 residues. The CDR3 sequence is CASTHWGTVGEAFF. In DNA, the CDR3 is TGTGCCAGCACGCACTGGGGGACTGTGGGTGAAGCTTTCTTT.

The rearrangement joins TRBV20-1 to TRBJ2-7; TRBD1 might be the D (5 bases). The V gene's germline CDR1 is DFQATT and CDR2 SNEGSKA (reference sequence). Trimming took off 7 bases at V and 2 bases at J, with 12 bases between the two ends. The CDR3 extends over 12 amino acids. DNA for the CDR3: TGCAGTGGAACAGGAATTCCCTACGAGCAGTACTTC. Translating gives CSGTGIPYEQYF.

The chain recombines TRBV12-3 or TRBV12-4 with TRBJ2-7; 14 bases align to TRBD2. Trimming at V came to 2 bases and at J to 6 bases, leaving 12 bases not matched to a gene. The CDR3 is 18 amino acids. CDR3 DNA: TGTGCCAGCAGTTTATTGGCCCGGGGACTAGCGGGAGTAGGCGAGCAGTACTTC. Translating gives CASSLLARGLAGVGEQYF.

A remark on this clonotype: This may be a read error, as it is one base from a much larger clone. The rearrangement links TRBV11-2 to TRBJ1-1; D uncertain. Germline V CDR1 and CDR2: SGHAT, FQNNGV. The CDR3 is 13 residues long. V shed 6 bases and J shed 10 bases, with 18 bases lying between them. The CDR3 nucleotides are TGTGCCAGCAGTTATTCCTGGACCGTCGGAGCTTTCTTT. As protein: CASSYSWTVGAFF.

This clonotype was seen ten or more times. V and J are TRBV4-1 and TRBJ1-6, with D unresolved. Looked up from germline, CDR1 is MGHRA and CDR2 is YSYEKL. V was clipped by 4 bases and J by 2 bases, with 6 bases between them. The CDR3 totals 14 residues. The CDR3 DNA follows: TGCGCCAGCAGCCGACCAGCCTATAATTCACCCCTCCACTTT. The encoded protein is CASSRPAYNSPLHF.

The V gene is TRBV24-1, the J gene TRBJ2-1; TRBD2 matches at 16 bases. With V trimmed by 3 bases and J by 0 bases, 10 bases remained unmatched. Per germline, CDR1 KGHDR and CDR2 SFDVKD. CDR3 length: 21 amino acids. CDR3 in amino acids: CATSDAPGTSGRDSSYNEQFF. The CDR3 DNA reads TGTGCCACCAGTGATGCACCAGGGACTAGCGGGAGGGATAGCTCCTACAATGAGCAGTTCTTC.

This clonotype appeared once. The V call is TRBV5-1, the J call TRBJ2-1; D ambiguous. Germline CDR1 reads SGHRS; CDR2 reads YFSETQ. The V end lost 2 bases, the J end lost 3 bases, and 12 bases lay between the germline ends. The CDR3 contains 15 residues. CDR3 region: CASSFVHLVYNEQFF. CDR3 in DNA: TGCGCCAGCAGCTTTGTACACCTAGTCTACAATGAGCAGTTCTTC.

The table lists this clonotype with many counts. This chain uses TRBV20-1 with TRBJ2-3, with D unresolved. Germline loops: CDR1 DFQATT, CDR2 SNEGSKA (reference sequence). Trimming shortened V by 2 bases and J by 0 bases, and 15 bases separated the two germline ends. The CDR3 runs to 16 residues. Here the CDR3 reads CSARRQPPTSTDTQYF. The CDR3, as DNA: TGCAGTGCTAGAAGGCAACCTCCGACTAGCACAGATACGCAGTATTTT.

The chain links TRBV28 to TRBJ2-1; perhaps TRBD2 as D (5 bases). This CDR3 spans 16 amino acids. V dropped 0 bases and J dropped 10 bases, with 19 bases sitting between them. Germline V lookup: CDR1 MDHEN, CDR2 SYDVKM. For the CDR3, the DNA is TGTGCCAGCAGTTTATGGTCCTTCCGGGGTTCCGACGAGCAGTTCTTC. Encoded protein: CASSLWSFRGSDEQFF.

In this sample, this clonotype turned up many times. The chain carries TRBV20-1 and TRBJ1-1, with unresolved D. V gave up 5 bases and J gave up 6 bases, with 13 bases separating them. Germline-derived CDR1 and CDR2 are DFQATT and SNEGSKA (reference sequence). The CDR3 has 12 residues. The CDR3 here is CSALFPGAEAFF. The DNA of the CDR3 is TGCAGTGCTTTGTTCCCGGGCGCTGAAGCTTTCTTT.

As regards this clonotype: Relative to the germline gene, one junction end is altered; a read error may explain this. CDR3 sequence (DNA): TGTGCCAGCGGTGAAGGGGGACAGGGGGAGGATACGCAGTATTTT. Protein: CASGEGGQGEDTQYF. The J gene is TRBJ2-3, the V gene TRBV25-1; 11 bases agree with TRBD1. CDR1 and CDR2 from the germline V gene are MGHDK and SYGVNS. The CDR3 spans 15 residues.

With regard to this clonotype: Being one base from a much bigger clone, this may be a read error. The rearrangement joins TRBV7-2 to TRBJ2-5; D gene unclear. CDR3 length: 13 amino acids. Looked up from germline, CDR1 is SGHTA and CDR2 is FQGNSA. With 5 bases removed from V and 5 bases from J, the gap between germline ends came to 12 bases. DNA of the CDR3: TGTGCCAGCAGCCTGAGTACCAAGGAGACCCAGTACTTC. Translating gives CASSLSTKETQYF.

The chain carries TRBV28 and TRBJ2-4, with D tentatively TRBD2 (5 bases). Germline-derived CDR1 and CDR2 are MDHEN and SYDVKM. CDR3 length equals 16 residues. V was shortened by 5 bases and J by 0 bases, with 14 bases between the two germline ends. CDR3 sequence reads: CASSAWTVLAKNIQYF. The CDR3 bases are TGTGCCAGCAGTGCCTGGACTGTTCTAGCCAAAAACATTCAGTACTTC.

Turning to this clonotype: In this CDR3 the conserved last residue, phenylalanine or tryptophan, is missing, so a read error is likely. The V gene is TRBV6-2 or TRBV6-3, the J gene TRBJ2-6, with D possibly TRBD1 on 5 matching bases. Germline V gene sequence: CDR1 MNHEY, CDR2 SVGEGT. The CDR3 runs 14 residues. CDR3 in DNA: TGTGCCAGCAGTGACAGCTCTGTGGCCAACGTCCTGACTTCC. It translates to CASSDSSVANVLTS.

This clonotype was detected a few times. DNA for the CDR3: TGCAGTGCTCCGGGACAGCGGAACACTGAAGCTTTCTTT. Translated, it gives CSAPGQRNTEAFF. The chain employs TRBV20-1 and TRBJ1-1; TRBD1 aligns across 7 bases. V lost 5 bases to trimming and J lost 1 base; unmatched junction nucleotides: 4. The V gene's germline CDR1 is DFQATT and CDR2 SNEGSKA (reference sequence). CDR3 length equals 13 residues.

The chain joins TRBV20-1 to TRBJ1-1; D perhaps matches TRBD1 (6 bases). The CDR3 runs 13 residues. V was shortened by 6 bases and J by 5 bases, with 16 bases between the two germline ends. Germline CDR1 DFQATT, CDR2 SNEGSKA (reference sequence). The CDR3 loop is CSAGNGQITEAFF. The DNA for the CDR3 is TGCAGTGCCGGTAATGGACAGATTACTGAAGCTTTCTTT.

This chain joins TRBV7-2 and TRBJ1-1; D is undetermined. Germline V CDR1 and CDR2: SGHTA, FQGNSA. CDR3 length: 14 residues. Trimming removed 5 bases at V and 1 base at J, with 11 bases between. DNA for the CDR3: TGTGCCAGCAGCGCCCGACGGGGGAACACTGAAGCTTTCTTT. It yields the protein CASSARRGNTEAFF.

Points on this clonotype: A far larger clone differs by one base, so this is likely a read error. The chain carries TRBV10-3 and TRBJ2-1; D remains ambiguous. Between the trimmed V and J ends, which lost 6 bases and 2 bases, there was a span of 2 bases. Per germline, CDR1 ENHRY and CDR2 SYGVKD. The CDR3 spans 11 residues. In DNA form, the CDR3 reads TGTGCCATCAGCCCCTACAATGAGCAGTTCTTC. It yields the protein CAISPYNEQFF.

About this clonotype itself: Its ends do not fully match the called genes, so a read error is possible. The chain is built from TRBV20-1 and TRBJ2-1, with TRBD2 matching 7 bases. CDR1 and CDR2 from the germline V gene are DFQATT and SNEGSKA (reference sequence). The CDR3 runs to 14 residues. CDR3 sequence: CSASGTSSYNKQFF. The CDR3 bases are TGCAGTGCCAGCGGGACGAGCTCCTACAATAAGCAGTTCTTC.

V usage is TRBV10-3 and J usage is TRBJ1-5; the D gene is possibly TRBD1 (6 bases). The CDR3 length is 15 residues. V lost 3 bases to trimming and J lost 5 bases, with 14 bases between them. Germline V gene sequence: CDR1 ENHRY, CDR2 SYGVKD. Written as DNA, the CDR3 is TGTGCCATCAGTGATAAGGCAGGGGCGGATCAGCCCCAGCATTTT. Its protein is CAISDKAGADQPQHF.

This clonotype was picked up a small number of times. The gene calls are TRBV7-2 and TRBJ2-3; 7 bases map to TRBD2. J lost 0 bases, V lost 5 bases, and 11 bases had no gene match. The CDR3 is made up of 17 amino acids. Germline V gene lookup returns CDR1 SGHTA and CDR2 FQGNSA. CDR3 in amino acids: CASSPTWGGMSTDTQYF. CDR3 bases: TGTGCCAGCAGCCCTACCTGGGGGGGGATGAGCACAGATACGCAGTATTTT.

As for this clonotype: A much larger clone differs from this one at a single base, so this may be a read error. CDR3 sequence (DNA): TGTGCCAGCGGTTCAGTTGGCTATGGCTACACCTTC. It translates to CASGSVGYGYTF. The rearrangement links TRBV6-5 to TRBJ1-2; no firm D call. The V gene lost 8 bases and the J gene lost 4 bases, with 11 bases spanning the gap. Per germline, CDR1 MNHEY and CDR2 SVGAGI. The CDR3 sequence is 12 residues long.

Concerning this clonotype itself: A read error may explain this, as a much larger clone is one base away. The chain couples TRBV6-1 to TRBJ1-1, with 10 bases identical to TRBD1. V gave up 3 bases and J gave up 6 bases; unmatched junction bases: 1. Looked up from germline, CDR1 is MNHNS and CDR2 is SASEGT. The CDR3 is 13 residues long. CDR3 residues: CASSEDRGAEAFF. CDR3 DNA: TGTGCCAGCAGTGAGGACAGGGGGGCTGAAGCTTTCTTT.

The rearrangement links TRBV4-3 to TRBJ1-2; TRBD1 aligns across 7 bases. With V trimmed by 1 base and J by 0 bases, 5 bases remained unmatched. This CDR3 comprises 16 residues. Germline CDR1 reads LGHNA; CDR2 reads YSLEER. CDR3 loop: CASSQVGTASNYGYTF. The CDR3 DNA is TGCGCCAGCAGCCAAGTCGGGACAGCCTCTAACTATGGCTACACCTTC.